This entry features one TCR beta chain sequence. This clonotype has a count of ten or more. No antigen is known for it. No base qualities exist here, and no much larger clone lies one base off it. V ends up 6 bases short and J 2 bases short, with an unmatched junction base count of 10. The cysteine opens and the phenylalanine closes a CDR3 of 15 amino acids. Just the 45-base CDR3 DNA is kept, in frame starting at base 1. CDR1 and CDR2 were assigned from the germline V gene (reference sequence) as DFQATT and SNEGSKA. These data belong to a study of T cells in Graves' hyperthyroidism and ophthalmopathy (dated by TCRdb to the late 2010s). Concerning the study at large: Peripheral blood samples were taken at initial diagnosis, before any treatment was given. To identify TCR V-J signatures that set the groups apart, the researchers used a discovery cohort of 100 patients, made up of around 42 with Graves' ophthalmopathy and 57 with stable Graves' hyperthyroidism. Prospective prediction of ophthalmopathy was tested in an independent validation cohort of 18 to 20 hyperthyroidism patients and around 16 patients who later progressed to ophthalmopathy. The 100 or so discovery patients were randomly split 7:3 into training and test sets. In six Graves' hyperthyroidism patients, the study also compared T-cell repertoires from thyroid tissue with T-cell repertoires from blood. After blood sampling, hyperthyroidism patients were treated with methimazole at a starting dose of 30 mg daily, and ophthalmopathy patients were treated with high-dose intravenous methylprednisolone. According to the paper, TCR Vbeta CDR3 sequencing was carried out on roughly 130 peripheral blood samples, which came from approximately 41 ophthalmopathy, approximately 78 hyperthyroidism and roughly 17 progressor patients.

Amplification of TCR beta CDR3 regions was carried out from RNA transcripts. A first-round RT-PCR of the TCR CDR3 used the HTBI primer set with the Qiagen OneStep RT-PCR kit. The libraries were constructed in a second round of multiplex PCR and then size-selected and purified. Paired-end sequencing of the libraries was performed with 100 bp reads on an Illumina HiSeq2000. For the original study's pipeline: SOAPnuke was used to process the raw data, removing reads that contained adapters or uncalled bases, had a mean Phred below 15, or lacked an exact match to the constant primer or identifier. High-quality paired reads were merged using COPE v1.2.5, and each unique nucleotide sequence was defined as a clonotype. Clonotypes were aligned to IMGT TRBV, TRBD and TRBJ reference segments using MiTCR v1.1. Analysis was restricted to V-J combinations with a frequency above 0.0001, which covered roughly 99% of repertoires. A TCS score was defined as the ratio of F50 (clonal expansion) to E x V (chaos), with BLOSUM62-based TCRdist applied between CDR3 peptides within each V-J. Welch's t-statistics and random forest reduced approximately 520 V-J features to about 12, which were used in a naive Bayes classifier (R e1071). In-frame beta chains were kept once TCRdb had trimmed the public reads at Q25 with fastp and called clones with MiXCR. Rows are combined by CDR3 protein, so each entry shows the most common genes and DNA. These V and J calls derive from TCRdb rather than the authors' analysis. Here the sample has some 580,000 distinct CDR3 sequences; more than 15% occur a single time. The ten largest clones take up around 3.5% of the sample.

Ophthalmopathy patients had moderately to severely active disease, with a Clinical Activity Score of 3 or more, a NOSPECS grade of 4 or more, and a disease duration of less than 3 months. Patients with uncontrolled infections, other autoimmune diseases, pregnancy or lactation were excluded. Diagnoses were based on clinical symptoms, serum thyroxine and TRAb, thyroid ultrasound and orbital computed tomography. PBMCs were separated from about 10 ml of fresh peripheral blood using Ficoll-Paque density gradient centrifugation. Trizol reagent was used to extract total RNA, and RNA quality was then checked on an Agilent 2100 Bioanalyzer. The full study reports these points: During validation, the model predicted progression to ophthalmopathy a median of approximately six months ahead of onset, with roughly 65% sensitivity and more than 72% specificity. Most expanded thyroid clonotypes (frequency above 0.001) were also detected in blood, suggesting blood repertoires may reflect thyroid immune responses. Sample size was not statistically predetermined, and investigators were not blinded to group allocation. In cross-validation, a model built on a 13 V-J signature told ophthalmopathy apart from stable hyperthyroidism with over 85% sensitivity and about 81% specificity, and in testing the same model reached 80%/75%.

This chain is built from TRBV20-1 and TRBJ2-3; 8 central nucleotides agree with TRBD2. The sequence was obtained from a woman in her thirties or forties with Graves' ophthalmopathy. Sequenced input: blood. Here is the DNA: TGCAGTGCCACATCGAGTAGCGGGGTCACAGATACGCAGTATTTT. This sequence encodes CSATSSSGVTDTQYF.